These 24 T cell receptor beta chains came from one sample sequenced in a study of OX40 agonist ivuxolimab in advanced cancers. Profiled with immunoSEQ multiplex PCR; TCRdb holds only in-frame clones, not every one. The table shows about 81,000 clones, with around four fifths occurring only once. The sequenced sample was CD4+ or CD8+ T cells sorted from blood, obtained in a trial of the OX40 agonist ivuxolimab. These receptors were taken from an adult with an advanced solid tumor such as melanoma, head and neck, liver or kidney cancer.

J is TRBJ2-1 and V is TRBV6-5; TRBD2 matches at 11 bases. From germline, CDR1 is MNHEY and CDR2 SVGAGI. CDR3 size: 16 residues. With 4 bases clipped from V and 6 bases from J, the junction kept 8 bases outside the gene matches. DNA for the CDR3: TGTGCCAGCAGTTGGTCGGCTAGCGGGGGGATCAATGAGCAGTTCTTC. Protein: CASSWSASGGINEQFF.

The sample holds a few counts of this clone. V is TRBV11-1 and J is TRBJ1-1; D unclear. The germline gives CDR1 SGHAT, CDR2 FQDESV (reference sequence). The CDR3 has 13 amino acids. The V end was cut by 1 base, the J end by 4 bases, with 7 bases between. CDR3 sequence: CASSLGPGTEAFF. The CDR3 bases are TGTGCCAGCAGCTTAGGGCCGGGCACTGAAGCTTTCTTT.

The table lists this clone with a few counts. The rearrangement joins TRBV27 to TRBJ2-7; D possibly corresponds to TRBD1 (5 bases). The length of the CDR3 is 13 residues. Germline assignment: CDR1 MNHEY and CDR2 SMNVEV (reference sequence). The ends were cut back, 4 bases at V and 3 bases at J, with 10 bases in the middle. CDR3 in amino acids: CASSYKDNYEQYF. CDR3 coding DNA: TGTGCCAGCAGTTATAAGGACAACTACGAGCAGTACTTC.

The chain combines TRBV19 with TRBJ2-1; D unresolved. Germline assignment: CDR1 LNHDA and CDR2 SQIVND (reference sequence). Trimming pared 2 bases from V and 8 bases from J, leaving 16 bases between. This CDR3 is built from 15 residues. Written as DNA, the CDR3 is TGTGCCAGTAGTATACAGGACGACTTTGACTATGAGCAGTTCTTC. Translating it yields CASSIQDDFDYEQFF.

This clone was observed once. The chain combines TRBV6-5 with TRBJ1-1; D is ambiguous. Germline V CDR1 and CDR2: MNHEY, SVGAGI. Deletions cut 3 bases from V and 3 bases from J, with 14 bases between. The CDR3 contains 15 residues. The CDR3, as DNA: TGTGCCAGCAGTTATGAGCGAAGTGCGGACACTGAAGCTTTCTTT. Translation gives CASSYERSADTEAFF.

A few counts support this clone. The chain employs TRBV4-1 and TRBJ1-2; D is undetermined. This CDR3 is built from 14 residues. V was cut by 3 bases and J by 1 base, with 9 bases left in between. Germline CDR1 MGHRA, CDR2 YSYEKL. The CDR3 spells CASSQGQLNYGYTF. The CDR3 bases are TGCGCCAGCAGCCAGGGCCAGCTTAACTATGGCTACACCTTC.

This clone was detected a few times. This chain links TRBV15 with TRBJ1-1; 10 bases agree with TRBD1. Germline CDR1 is LNHNV and CDR2 is YYDKDF (reference sequence). This CDR3 spans 17 amino acids. The V gene end was trimmed by 2 bases and the J gene end by 1 base; junction bases not matched to a gene: 7. CDR3: CATSRLNRDRGNTEAFF. Here the CDR3 DNA reads TGTGCCACCAGCAGACTAAACCGGGACAGGGGGAACACTGAAGCTTTCTTT.

The chain links TRBV4-3 to TRBJ2-7; 7 nucleotides align to TRBD2. Germline V CDR1 and CDR2: LGHNA, YSLEER. The CDR3 covers 17 residues. With 3 bases clipped from V and 5 bases from J, the junction kept 16 bases outside the gene matches. The CDR3 DNA reads TGCGCCAGCAGCCAGGGGTTTCTAGCGGCCTCCCCCCACGAGCAGTACTTC. It codes for CASSQGFLAASPHEQYF.

The CDR3: CASSRSYQNRAVGYGYTF. CDR3 DNA: TGTGCCAGCAGCCGATCCTATCAAAATAGGGCCGTCGGCTATGGCTACACCTTC. V and J are TRBV7-9 and TRBJ1-2; D gene ambiguous. Germline V gene sequence: CDR1 SEHNR, CDR2 FQNEAQ (reference sequence). V was clipped by 5 bases and J by 4 bases, with 26 bases between them. CDR3 length: 18 residues.

The table lists this clone with a count of one. The chain uses TRBV7-9 and TRBJ2-2; D is unresolved. The CDR3 sequence is 13 residues long. The germline gives CDR1 SEHNR, CDR2 FQNEAQ (reference sequence). V was trimmed by 1 base and J by 7 bases, leaving 7 bases between them. CDR3 protein: CASSLDNGGELFF. DNA for the CDR3: TGTGCCAGCAGCTTAGATAATGGCGGGGAGCTGTTTTTT.

This clone was observed a few times. The chain carries TRBV6-4 and TRBJ2-3, with D possibly TRBD2 on 5 matching bases. CDR3 length: 14 amino acids. From germline, CDR1 is MRHNA and CDR2 SNTAGT. V was cut by 4 bases and J by 4 bases, with 12 bases left in between. The CDR3 nucleotides read TGTGCCAGCAGTGGGGCGGGCTCGTCAGATACGCAGTATTTT. This translates into CASSGAGSSDTQYF.

This chain links TRBV9 with TRBJ1-1, with unresolved D. The CDR3 has 15 residues. The V gene's germline CDR1 is SGDLS and CDR2 YYNGEE. V was pared by 0 bases and J by 4 bases, with 13 bases between. The CDR3 region is CASSVDPGSGTEAFF. The CDR3, as DNA: TGTGCCAGCAGCGTAGACCCGGGCTCGGGCACTGAAGCTTTCTTT.

This clone was counted once. The V gene is TRBV19, the J gene TRBJ2-7, with TRBD2 matching over 10 bases. V gave up 7 bases and J gave up 3 bases; unmatched junction bases: 9. The CDR3 totals 15 residues. Looked up from germline, CDR1 is LNHDA and CDR2 is SQIVND (reference sequence). Written as DNA, the CDR3 is TGTGCCAGTACCTTCTCACTAGCGGGGAGCTACGAGCAGTACTTC. Its translation: CASTFSLAGSYEQYF.

V is TRBV9 and J is TRBJ2-1, with a possible D match to TRBD1 (5 bases). V shed 4 bases and J shed 6 bases, with 14 bases lying between them. The CDR3 contains 14 residues. The V gene's germline CDR1 is SGDLS and CDR2 YYNGEE. This CDR3 reads CASSLSDSLNEQFF. CDR3 nucleotides: TGTGCCAGCAGCCTCAGCGACAGCCTCAATGAGCAGTTCTTC.

This chain uses TRBV23-1 with TRBJ2-1, with unresolved D. TRBV23-1 is assigned to the ORF class and has an uncertain function. The V end lost 2 bases, the J end lost 0 bases, and 8 bases lay between the germline ends. The CDR3 is made up of 15 amino acids. The CDR3: CASSQVANSYNEQFF. Here the CDR3 DNA reads TGCGCCAGCAGTCAAGTGGCTAACTCCTACAATGAGCAGTTCTTC.

V gene TRBV4-1 combines with J gene TRBJ1-1; TRBD1 aligns across 11 bases. The CDR3 has 15 residues. J was trimmed by 8 bases and V by 3 bases; bases with no gene match: 8. Germline CDR1 and CDR2: MGHRA and YSYEKL. The CDR3 spells CASSQVGQGGREAFF. The CDR3 nucleotides are TGCGCCAGCAGCCAGGTGGGACAGGGGGGTCGAGAAGCTTTCTTT.

V gene TRBV6-5 combines with J gene TRBJ1-2; D is ambiguous. This CDR3 contains 12 residues. Germline CDR1 MNHEY, CDR2 SVGAGI. Between the trimmed V and J ends, which lost 8 bases and 4 bases, there was a span of 11 bases. The CDR3, as DNA: TGTGCCAGCCGGACCCCAAGCTATGGCTACACCTTC. This encodes CASRTPSYGYTF.

V gene TRBV7-3 combines with J gene TRBJ2-5; D remains ambiguous. Germline values: CDR1 SGHTA, CDR2 FQGTGA. V was cut by 0 bases and J by 1 base, with 6 bases left in between. This CDR3 spans 14 amino acids. DNA for the CDR3: TGTGCCAGCAGCTTAACCAATCTCCAAGAGACCCAGTACTTC. It codes for CASSLTNLQETQYF.

This clone is a singleton in its sample. J is TRBJ1-1 and V is TRBV6-5; 7 nucleotides align to TRBD1. The V and J ends lost 0 bases and 0 bases, in that order; junction bases with no gene match: 1. There are 15 residues in the CDR3. The germline gives CDR1 MNHEY, CDR2 SVGAGI. CDR3 protein: CASSYSTGMNTEAFF. The CDR3 region has the DNA TGTGCCAGCAGTTACTCGACAGGGATGAACACTGAAGCTTTCTTT.

The DNA for the CDR3 is TGTGCCACCGGACATACCGCCACCGGGGAGCTGTTTTTT. It yields the protein CATGHTATGELFF. The J gene is TRBJ2-2, the V gene TRBV6-5, with D perhaps matching TRBD1 (5 bases). The CDR3 is 13 amino acids. The germline gives CDR1 MNHEY, CDR2 SVGAGI. V was trimmed by 10 bases and J by 4 bases, leaving 13 bases between them.

CDR3: CASSQGIGSASRRDTQYF. CDR3 nucleotides: TGTGCCAGCAGCCAAGGTATAGGCTCCGCGTCCCGTCGAGATACGCAGTATTTT. This chain links TRBV14 with TRBJ2-3, with D unresolved. This CDR3 is 18 amino acids long. Germline V gene data show CDR1 as SGHDN and CDR2 as FVKESK. The germline V and J ends were trimmed by 1 base and 5 bases, with 22 bases remaining between them.

The count of this clone is one. V usage is TRBV29-1 and J usage is TRBJ2-2; 8 bases match TRBD2. This CDR3 spans 15 amino acids. Germline V gene sequence: CDR1 SQVTM, CDR2 ANQGSEA. J gave up 3 bases and V 7 bases, and 10 bases lay outside the gene matches. This CDR3 is CSAEPSSGYTGELFF. CDR3 sequence (DNA): TGCAGCGCCGAACCCTCTAGCGGGTACACCGGGGAGCTGTTTTTT.

This sequence joins TRBV5-1 and TRBJ2-7; 7 positions agree with TRBD2. The V gene's germline CDR1 is SGHRS and CDR2 YFSETQ. CDR3 size: 14 residues. J was trimmed by 2 bases and V by 5 bases; bases with no gene match: 7. CDR3 protein: CASSQGGPTYEQYF. The CDR3 nucleotides read TGCGCCAGCAGTCAGGGAGGGCCCACCTACGAGCAGTACTTC.

The rearrangement uses TRBV2 and TRBJ2-1; 8 nucleotides match TRBD2. Germline V gives CDR1 SNHLY, CDR2 FYNNEI. CDR3 length: 16 amino acids. Trimming took 0 bases from V and 14 from J; bases not matched to a gene: 15. CDR3 sequence: CASSEAQGLVTGKEFF. The CDR3, as DNA: TGTGCCAGCAGTGAAGCGCAGGGACTAGTAACAGGAAAGGAGTTCTTC. Full variable domain (missing parts from reference TRBV2 and TRBJ2-1): EPEVTQTPSHQVTQMGQEVILRCVPISNHLYFYWYRQILGQKVEFLVSFYNNEISEKSEIFDDQFSVERPDGSNFTLKIRSTKLEDSAMYFCASSEAQGLVTGKEFFGPGTRLTVL.